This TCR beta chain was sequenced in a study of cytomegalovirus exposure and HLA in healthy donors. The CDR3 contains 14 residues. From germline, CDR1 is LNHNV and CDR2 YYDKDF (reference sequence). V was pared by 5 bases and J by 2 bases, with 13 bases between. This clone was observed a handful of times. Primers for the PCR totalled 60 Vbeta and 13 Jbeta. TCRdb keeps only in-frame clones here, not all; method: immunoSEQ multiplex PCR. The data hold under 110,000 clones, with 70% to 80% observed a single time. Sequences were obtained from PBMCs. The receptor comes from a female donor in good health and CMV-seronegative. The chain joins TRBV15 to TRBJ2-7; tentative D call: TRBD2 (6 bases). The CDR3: CATSGGGGAYEQYF. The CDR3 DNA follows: TGTGCCACCAGCGGGGGAGGCGGGGCCTACGAGCAGTACTTC.